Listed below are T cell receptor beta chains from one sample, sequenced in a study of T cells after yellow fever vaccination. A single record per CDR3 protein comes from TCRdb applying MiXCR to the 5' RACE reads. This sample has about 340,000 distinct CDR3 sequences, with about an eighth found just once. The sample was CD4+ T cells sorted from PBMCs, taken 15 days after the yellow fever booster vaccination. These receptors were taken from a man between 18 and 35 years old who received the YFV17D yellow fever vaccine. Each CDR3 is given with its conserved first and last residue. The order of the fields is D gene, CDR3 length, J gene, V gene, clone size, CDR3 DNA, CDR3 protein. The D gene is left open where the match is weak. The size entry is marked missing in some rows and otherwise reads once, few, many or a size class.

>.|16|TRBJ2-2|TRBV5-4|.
TGTGCCAGCAGCTTTGTCACGGGGACGAACACCGGGGAGCTGTTTTTT
CASSFVTGTNTGELFF
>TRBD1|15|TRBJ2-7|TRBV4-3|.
TGCGCCAGCAGCCAGATCTTGGGACAGGTGGGCGAGCAGTACTTC
CASSQILGQVGEQYF
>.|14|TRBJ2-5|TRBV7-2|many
TGTGCCAGCAGCTTGGGGGACCCCCGGGAGACCCAGTACTTC
CASSLGDPRETQYF
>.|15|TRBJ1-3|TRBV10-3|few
TGTGCCATCAGCCCAATGGCGGACTCTGGAAACACCATATATTTT
CAISPMADSGNTIYF
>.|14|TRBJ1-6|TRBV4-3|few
TGCGCCAGCAGCCATGTCGGTGACTCTTCACCCCTCCACTTT
CASSHVGDSSPLHF
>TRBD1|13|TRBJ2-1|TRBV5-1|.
TGCGCCAGCAGCGAGGGACAGTGGTATGAGCAGTTCTTC
CASSEGQWYEQFF
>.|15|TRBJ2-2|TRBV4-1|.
TGCGCCAGCAGCCGGGGGACATCGAACACCGGGGAGCTGTTTTTT
CASSRGTSNTGELFF
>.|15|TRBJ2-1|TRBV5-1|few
TGCGCCAGCAGCTTGGCCTGGACACGTCCCGATGAGCAGTTCTTC
CASSLAWTRPDEQFF
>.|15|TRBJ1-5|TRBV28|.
TGTGCCAGCAGTCCCCCGACTTATAGCAATCAGCCCCAGCATTTT
CASSPPTYSNQPQHF
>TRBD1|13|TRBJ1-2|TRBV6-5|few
TGTGCCAGCAGTTGGGACAGGGGGCAAGGCTACACCTTC
CASSWDRGQGYTF
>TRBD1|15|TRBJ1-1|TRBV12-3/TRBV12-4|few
TGTGCCAGCAGACCAACCACAGGGGCGCAAACTGAAGCTTTCTTT
CASRPTTGAQTEAFF
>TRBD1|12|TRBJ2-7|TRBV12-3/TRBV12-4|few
TGTGCCAGCAGTAGGACAGGGACCGAGCAGTACTTC
CASSRTGTEQYF
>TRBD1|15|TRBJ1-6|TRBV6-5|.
TGTGCCAGCAGTTTCGGACAGGGCCCTAAGTCACCCCTCCACTTT
CASSFGQGPKSPLHF
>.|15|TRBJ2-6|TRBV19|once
TGTGCCAGTAGTAGTACACAATCTGGGGCCAACGTCCTGACTTTC
CASSSTQSGANVLTF
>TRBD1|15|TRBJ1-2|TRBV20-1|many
TGCAGTGCTAGTACGTCGACAGGGTGGAACTATGGCTACACCTTC
CSASTSTGWNYGYTF
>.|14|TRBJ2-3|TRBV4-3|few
TGCGCCAGCAGCCAAGCCGCCAGGACAGATACGCAGTATTTT
CASSQAARTDTQYF
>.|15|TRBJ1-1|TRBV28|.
TGTGCCAGCAGTCGCCCTCGCGGGAAGAACACTGAAGCTTTCTTT
CASSRPRGKNTEAFF
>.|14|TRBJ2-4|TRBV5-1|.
TGCGCCAGCAGCTTGGAGTCTGGGGGAAACATTCAGTACTTC
CASSLESGGNIQYF
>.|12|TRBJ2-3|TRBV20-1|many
TGCAGTGCTTCCCTTACAGAGAGAGATGCGTATTTT
CSASLTERDAYF
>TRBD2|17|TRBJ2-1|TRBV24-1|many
TGTGCCACCAGTGATTTTGGTAGCGGGGGGACCTACAATGAGCAGTTCTTC
CATSDFGSGGTYNEQFF
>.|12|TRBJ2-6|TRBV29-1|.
TGCAGCGTAGGCTCTGGGGCCAACGTCCTGACTTTC
CSVGSGANVLTF
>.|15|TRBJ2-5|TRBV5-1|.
TGCGCCAGCAGCTTTGGCCAGCTGCAACAAGAGACCCAGTACTTC
CASSFGQLQQETQYF
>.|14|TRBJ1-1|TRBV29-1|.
TGCAGCGTTTCCGCAGGGGTTGGGAACACTGAAGCTTTCTTT
CSVSAGVGNTEAFF
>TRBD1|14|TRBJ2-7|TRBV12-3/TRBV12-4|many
TGTGCCAGCAGTCCTCGACAGGGGCCCTACGAGCAGTACTTC
CASSPRQGPYEQYF
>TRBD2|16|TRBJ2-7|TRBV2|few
TGTGCCAGCAGTGAAGCGAGCGGGGGGGGAACCTACGAGCAGTACTTC
CASSEASGGGTYEQYF